This TCR beta chain originates from a study of T-cell memory formation after mild COVID-19. Overall study results and limits: There was no confirmation that second-wave clones peaking on day 37 were SARS-CoV-2 specific. Day 15 to 85 contracting clones showed balanced CD4/CD8; day 15 to 37 expanders favored CD4+.

TCRdb reprocessed the 5' RACE reads with MiXCR, giving one entry per CDR3 protein. The repertoire holds hundreds of thousands of distinct CDR3 sequences, with roughly 22% as singletons. V shed 5 bases and J 4 bases; nucleotides not matched to a gene: 8. This CDR3 comprises 14 residues. The germline gives CDR1 SEHNR, CDR2 FQNEAQ (reference sequence). The table lists this clonotype with many counts. Its matching antigen is unknown. This clonotype was sampled from an adult woman who had mild COVID-19 (a few samples of this study predate the infection). Cell type and time point are not known. Sample: PBMCs or a T cell subset sorted from them (not recorded which). This chain links TRBV7-9 with TRBJ2-7; 7 nucleotides align to TRBD2. CDR3 sequence: CASSPRAGVYEQYF. In nucleotides, the CDR3 is TGTGCCAGCAGCCCTCGGGCGGGGGTATACGAGCAGTACTTC. The full variable domain, in which reference TRBV7-9 and TRBJ2-7 provide the parts outside the CDR3, is DTGVSQNPRHKITKRGQNVTFRCDPISEHNRLYWYRQTLGQGPEFLTYFQNEAQLEKSRLLSDRFSAERPKGSFSTLEIQRTEQGDSAMYLCASSPRAGVYEQYFGPGTRLTVT.